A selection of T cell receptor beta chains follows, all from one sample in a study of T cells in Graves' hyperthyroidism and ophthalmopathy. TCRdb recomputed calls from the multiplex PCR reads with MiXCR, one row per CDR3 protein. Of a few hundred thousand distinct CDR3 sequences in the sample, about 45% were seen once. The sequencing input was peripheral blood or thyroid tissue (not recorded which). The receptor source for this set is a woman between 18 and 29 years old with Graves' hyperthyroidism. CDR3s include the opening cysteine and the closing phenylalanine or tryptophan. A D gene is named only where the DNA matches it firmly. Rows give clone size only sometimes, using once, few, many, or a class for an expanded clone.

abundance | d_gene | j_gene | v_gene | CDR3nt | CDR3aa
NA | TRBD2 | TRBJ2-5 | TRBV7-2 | TGTGCCAGCAGCCTTAGCGGGGTCCAAGGGACCCAGTACTTC | CASSLSGVQGTQYF
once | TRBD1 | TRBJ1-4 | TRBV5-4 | TGTGCCAGCAGCTCGACAGGGGGTGGAAAAACTGTTTTT | CASSSTGGGKTVF
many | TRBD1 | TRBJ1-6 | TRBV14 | TGTGCCAGCAGAGGACAGGGGGACTCACCCCTCCACTTT | CASRGQGDSPLHF
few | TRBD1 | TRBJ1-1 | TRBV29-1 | TGCAGCGTGGTCACCGGGACAGGGGGAGTGAACACTGAAGCTTTCTTT | CSVVTGTGGVNTEAFF
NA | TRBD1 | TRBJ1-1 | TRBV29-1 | TGCAGCGTTGATAGACAGGGGGGCACTGAAGCTTTCTTT | CSVDRQGGTEAFF
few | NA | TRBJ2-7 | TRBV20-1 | TGCAGGGCAGGAAGGGTCTACGAGCAGTACTTC | CRAGRVYEQYF
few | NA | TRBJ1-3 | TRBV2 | TGTGCCAGCACTCCGGGACGGTTCTCTGGAAACACCATATATTTT | CASTPGRFSGNTIYF
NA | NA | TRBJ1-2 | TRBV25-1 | TGTGCCAGCAGGTCCGACGGGATCTATGGCTACACCTTC | CASRSDGIYGYTF
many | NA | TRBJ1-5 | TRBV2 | TGTGCCAGCAGGGAGATTACCGGGCAGCCCCAGCATTTT | CASREITGQPQHF
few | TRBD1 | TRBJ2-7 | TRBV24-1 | TGTGCCACCAGTGATTCCGACAGGGAAAACGAGCAGTACTTC | CATSDSDRENEQYF
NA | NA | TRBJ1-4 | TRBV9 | TGTGCCAGCAGCGTAGTTGGAGGGGGACGGGAAAAACTGTTTTTT | CASSVVGGGREKLFF
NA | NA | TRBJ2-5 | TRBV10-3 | TGTGCCATCAGCGGCCTACGGGACCAAGGGACCCAGTACTTC | CAISGLRDQGTQYF
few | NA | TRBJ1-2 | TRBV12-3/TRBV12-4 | TGTGCCAGCAGTTTGTCAGCTATTTCGTACACCTTC | CASSLSAISYTF
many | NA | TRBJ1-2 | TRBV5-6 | TGTGCCAGCAGCTTGGCGGCGGACGGGCGCTATGGCTACACCTTC | CASSLAADGRYGYTF
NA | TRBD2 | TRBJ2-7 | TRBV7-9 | TGTGCCACTGGGACTAGCGGGAGCTCCTACGAGCAGTACTTC | CATGTSGSSYEQYF
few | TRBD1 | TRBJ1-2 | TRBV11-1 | TGTGCCAGCAGCTTACACAGGGGCAACTATGGCTACACCTTC | CASSLHRGNYGYTF
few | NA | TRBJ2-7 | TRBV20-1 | TGCAGTGGACGGGCGGGTGGAACCCGCTACGAGCAGTACTTC | CSGRAGGTRYEQYF
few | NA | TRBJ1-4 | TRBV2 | TGTGCCAGCAGTGGAGGCGGGGGATCTAATGAAAAACTGTTTTTT | CASSGGGGSNEKLFF
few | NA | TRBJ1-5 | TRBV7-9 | TGTGCCAGCAGCTTGGGAACAGGGCACCCGGGTAATCAGCCCCAGCATTTT | CASSLGTGHPGNQPQHF
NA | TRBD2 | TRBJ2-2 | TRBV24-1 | TGTGCCACCAGGGGACTAGCGGGAGAGTCCGGGGAGCTGTTTTTT | CATRGLAGESGELFF
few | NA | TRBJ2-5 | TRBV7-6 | TGTGCCAGCAGCTTATCTGCCGGACAAGAGACCCAGTACTTC | CASSLSAGQETQYF
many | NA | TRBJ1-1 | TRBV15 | TGTGCCACCAGCAGGACAGTAGTGGGGACTGAAGCTTTCTTT | CATSRTVVGTEAFF
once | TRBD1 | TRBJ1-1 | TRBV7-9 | TGTGCCAGCACCGAATCGGGACAGGGTGTCGACACTGAAGCTTTCTTT | CASTESGQGVDTEAFF
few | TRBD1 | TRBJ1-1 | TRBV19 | TGTGCCAGCAACAGGGGGTACACTGAAGCTTTCTTT | CASNRGYTEAFF
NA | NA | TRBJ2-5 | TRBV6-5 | TGTGCCAGCAGTTACTCCGACGCTCAAGAGACCCAGTACTTC | CASSYSDAQETQYF
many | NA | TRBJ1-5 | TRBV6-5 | TGTGCCAGCAGTTACGAATCCCCCCAGCCCCAGCATTTT | CASSYESPQPQHF
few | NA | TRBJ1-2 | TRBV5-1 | TGCGCCAGCAGCATGGACACGCTCTATGGCTACACCTTC | CASSMDTLYGYTF
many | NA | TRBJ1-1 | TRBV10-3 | TGTGCCATCAGTGAAAGGGCAGGGGTAGGGAACACTGAAGCTTTCTTT | CAISERAGVGNTEAFF
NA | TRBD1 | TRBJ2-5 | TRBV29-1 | TGCAGCGCCGACAGGGTCCGGTTTGGAGAGACCCAGTACTTC | CSADRVRFGETQYF
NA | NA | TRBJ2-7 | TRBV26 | TGTGCCAGCAGCCACGAAAGACTAGCGGGAGAGTACGAGCAGTACTTC | CASSHERLAGEYEQYF
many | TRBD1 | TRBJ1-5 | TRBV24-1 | TGTGCCACCAGTGACGACACAGGGGGCAATCAGCCCCAGCATTTT | CATSDDTGGNQPQHF
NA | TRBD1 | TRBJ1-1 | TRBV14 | TGTGCCAGCAGCCCTGACAGGGGGGAACCTGAAGCTTTCTTT | CASSPDRGEPEAFF
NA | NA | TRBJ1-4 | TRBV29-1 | TGCAGCGTTGATGTTGAAAAACTGTTTTTT | CSVDVEKLFF
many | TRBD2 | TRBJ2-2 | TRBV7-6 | TGTGCCAGCAGCTCGGGACTAGCGGGCCACGGGGAGCTGTTTTTT | CASSSGLAGHGELFF
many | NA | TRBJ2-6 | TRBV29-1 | TGCAGCGTTGAGTTAAGGGGCGCGTCGGGGGCCAACGTCCTGACTTTC | CSVELRGASGANVLTF
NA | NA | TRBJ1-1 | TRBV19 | TGTGCCAGTATGATCGGGGCCCCTCTCCGCATGAACACTGAAGCTTTCTTT | CASMIGAPLRMNTEAFF